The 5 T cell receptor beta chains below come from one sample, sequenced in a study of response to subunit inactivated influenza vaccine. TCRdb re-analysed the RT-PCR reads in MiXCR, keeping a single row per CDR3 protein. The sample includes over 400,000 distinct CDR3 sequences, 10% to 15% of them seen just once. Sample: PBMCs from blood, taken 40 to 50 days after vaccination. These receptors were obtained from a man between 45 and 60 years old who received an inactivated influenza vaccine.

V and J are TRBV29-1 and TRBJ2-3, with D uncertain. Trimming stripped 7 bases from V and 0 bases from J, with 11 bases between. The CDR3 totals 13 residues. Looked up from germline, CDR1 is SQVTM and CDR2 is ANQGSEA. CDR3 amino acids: CSAMGSSTDTQYF. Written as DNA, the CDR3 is TGCAGCGCCATGGGCTCTAGCACAGATACGCAGTATTTT.

As DNA, the CDR3 is TGTGCCAGCAGCTTCGGACAGGGCTGGGGCTACACCTTC. Amino acids: CASSFGQGWGYTF. The chain uses TRBV5-5 and TRBJ1-2; 8 bases line up with TRBD1. There are 13 residues in the CDR3. Germline V CDR1 and CDR2: SGHKS, YYEKEE (reference sequence). After removal of 2 bases from V and 8 bases from J, the junction contained 5 bases not matched to a gene.

The CDR3 region has the DNA TGCGCCAGCAGCCCAGGACTAGCGGGAGCCCAGGAGCAGTTCTTC. It encodes CASSPGLAGAQEQFF. The chain uses TRBV4-3 and TRBJ2-1; 13 nucleotides align to TRBD2. CDR1 LGHNA and CDR2 YSLEER come from the germline V gene. The trim removed 4 bases at V and 10 bases at J, leaving 7 bases unmatched. This CDR3 is 15 amino acids long.

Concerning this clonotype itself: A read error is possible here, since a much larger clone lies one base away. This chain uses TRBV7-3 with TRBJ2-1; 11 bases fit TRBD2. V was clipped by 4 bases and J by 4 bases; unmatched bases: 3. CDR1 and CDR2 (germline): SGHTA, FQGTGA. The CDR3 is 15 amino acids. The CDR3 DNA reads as TGTGCCAGCAGCTCCGTAGCGGGAGGGTACAATGAGCAGTTCTTC. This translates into CASSSVAGGYNEQFF.

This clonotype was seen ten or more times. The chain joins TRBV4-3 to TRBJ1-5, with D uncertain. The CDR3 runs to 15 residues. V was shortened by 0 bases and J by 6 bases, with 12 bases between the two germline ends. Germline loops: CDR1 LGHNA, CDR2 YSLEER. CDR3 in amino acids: CASSQDPGTGQPQHF. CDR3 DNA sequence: TGCGCCAGCAGCCAAGATCCGGGAACGGGTCAGCCCCAGCATTTT.